The entry below gives a single TCR beta chain sequence along with its context. What antigen it recognizes has not been identified. Per-nucleotide qualities are absent, and no much larger clonotype sits a single base away. The germline V gene gives CDR1 as MDHEN and CDR2 as SYDVKM. V loses 8 bases, J loses 0 bases, and the germline ends lie 23 bases apart. The CDR3 measures 18 amino acids from cysteine to phenylalanine. Only CDR3 DNA is held: 54 bases, read in frame from base 1. The sample belongs to a study of blood T cell repertoires in COVID-19 (dated by TCRdb to the early 2020s). Broadly, across the study: Samples from collaborators originated in the United States, Italy and Spain and spanned both the acute and convalescent phases of COVID-19. The material from the prospective study consisted of cDNA or gDNA derived from T cells, B-cell-depleted T cells, or PBMCs. Samples came from the ongoing ImmuneRACE study (first 160 participants) plus 1,254 subjects from 6 global collaborators. The repertoires were made available in a free public database intended to serve as a resource for research on the immune response to SARS-CoV-2. HLA class I and class II types, where available, came from metadata supplied by the sample provider rather than from assay-based typing. Sample metadata almost always included a de-identified subject ID, COVID-19 status, age in years and sex. Deeply sampled blood TCRbeta repertoires from subjects exposed to, actively infected with, or recovered from COVID-19 were included in the dataset. General study outcomes and caveats: How much clinical and demographic metadata was included differed by source and by participant, and the metadata was provided uncurated.

Whole blood was collected in K2EDTA tubes by collaborating institutions according to the institutions' own protocols. For TCRbeta analysis, collaborator samples were shipped as frozen whole blood, as isolated PBMCs, or as DNA extracted from either sample type. TCRbeta CDR3 regions were amplified from genomic DNA by means of the immunoSEQ Assay, a bias-controlled multiplex PCR. The published analysis was carried out like this. The number of nucleated cells in each sample was estimated by amplification of reference gene primers within the assay. Sequence reads were collapsed and filtered to measure the absolute abundance of every unique TCRbeta CDR3 rearrangement. For each sample, productive Simpson clonality was calculated as the square root of Simpson's diversity index across productive rearrangements. As stored in TCRdb, this immuneACCESS dataset retains in-frame rearrangements with V and J assigned. A fraction of the clones does not appear; measured against another copy, unresolved V genes explain less than half of the discrepancy, and the remainder lacks a known reason. From that table come the V and J calls and clone size; the DNA was used to work out D and trimming. Present in this sample are approximately 350,000 clones, around 89% of which were seen just once. 0.95% to 1.5% of the sample belongs to the ten largest clones.

The specimen sequenced was peripheral blood. The V gene is TRBV28 and the J gene is TRBJ1-3, and TRBD1 may be the D gene, going by 5 matching bases. The clonotype originates from a man aged 35-49 years with acute or convalescent COVID-19. This receptor has the CDR3 CASGIYGGGIFSGNTIYF. The sequenced DNA is TGTGCCAGCGGGATCTACGGGGGGGGTATATTCTCTGGAAACACCATATATTTT. The CDR3, completed at both ends by the reference TRBV28 and TRBJ1-3 genes, gives the full variable domain DVKVTQSSRYLVKRTGEKVFLECVQDMDHENMFWYRQDPGLGLRLIYFSYDVKMKEKGDIPEGYSVSREKKERFSLILESASTNQTSMYLCASGIYGGGIFSGNTIYFGEGSWLTVV.